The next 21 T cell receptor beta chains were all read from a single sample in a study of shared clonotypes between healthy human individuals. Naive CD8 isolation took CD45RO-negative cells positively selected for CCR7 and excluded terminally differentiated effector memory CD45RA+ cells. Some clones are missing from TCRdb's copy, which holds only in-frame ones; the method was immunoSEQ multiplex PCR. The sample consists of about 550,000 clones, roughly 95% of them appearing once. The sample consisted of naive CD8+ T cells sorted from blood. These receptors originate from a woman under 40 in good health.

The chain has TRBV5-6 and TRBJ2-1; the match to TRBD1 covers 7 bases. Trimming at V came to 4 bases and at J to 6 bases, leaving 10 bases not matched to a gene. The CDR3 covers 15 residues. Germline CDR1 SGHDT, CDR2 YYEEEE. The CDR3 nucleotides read TGTGCCAGCAGCGACCAGGGACAGTTTGGCAATGAGCAGTTCTTC. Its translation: CASSDQGQFGNEQFF. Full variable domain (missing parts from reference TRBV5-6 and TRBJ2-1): DAGVTQSPTHLIKTRGQQVTLRCSPKSGHDTVSWYQQALGQGPQFIFQYYEEEERQRGNFPDRFSGHQFPNYSSELNVNALLLGDSALYLCASSDQGQFGNEQFFGPGTRLTVL.

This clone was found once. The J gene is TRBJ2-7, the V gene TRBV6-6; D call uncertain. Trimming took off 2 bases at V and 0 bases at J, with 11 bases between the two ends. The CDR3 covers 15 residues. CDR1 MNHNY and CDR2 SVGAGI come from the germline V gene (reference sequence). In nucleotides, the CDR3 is TGTGCCAGCAGTTACCGTGGAAGCAGCTCCTACGAGCAGTACTTC. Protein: CASSYRGSSSYEQYF.

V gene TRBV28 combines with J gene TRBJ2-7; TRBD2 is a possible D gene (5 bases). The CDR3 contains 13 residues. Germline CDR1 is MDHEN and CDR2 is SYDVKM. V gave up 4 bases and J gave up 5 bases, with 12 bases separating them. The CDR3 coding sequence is TGTGCCAGCAGTTCCCCCGGACTGGACGAGCAGTACTTC. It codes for CASSSPGLDEQYF.

CDR3 sequence (DNA): TGTGCCAGCAGCCCTCAACAGTACATAGGCGAGCAGTACTTC. This gives the protein CASSPQQYIGEQYF. The V gene is TRBV14, the J gene TRBJ2-7; D remains unclear. The CDR3 sequence is 14 residues long. V was clipped by 4 bases and J by 6 bases, with 16 bases between them. CDR1 is SGHDN, CDR2 FVKESK, per germline.

As DNA, the CDR3 is TGTGCCAGCAGTTTACTGGGTTCAGGGGACGGCTACACCTTC. Its translation is CASSLLGSGDGYTF. The chain combines TRBV27 with TRBJ1-2; D is possibly TRBD1 (6 bases). Germline loops: CDR1 MNHEY, CDR2 SMNVEV (reference sequence). CDR3 length: 14 amino acids. Trimming removed 2 bases at V and 8 bases at J, with 15 bases between.

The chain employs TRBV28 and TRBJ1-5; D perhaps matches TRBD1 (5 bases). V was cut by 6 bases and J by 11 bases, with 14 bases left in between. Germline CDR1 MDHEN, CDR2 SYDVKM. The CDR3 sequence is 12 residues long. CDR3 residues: CASRGDDLTQHF. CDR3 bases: TGTGCCAGCAGGGGGGACGATTTGACCCAGCATTTT.

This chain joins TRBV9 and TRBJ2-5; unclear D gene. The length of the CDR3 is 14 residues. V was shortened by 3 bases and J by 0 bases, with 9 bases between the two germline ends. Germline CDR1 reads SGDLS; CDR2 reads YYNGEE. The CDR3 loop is CASSATADQETQYF. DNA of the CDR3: TGTGCCAGCAGCGCCACTGCAGACCAAGAGACCCAGTACTTC.

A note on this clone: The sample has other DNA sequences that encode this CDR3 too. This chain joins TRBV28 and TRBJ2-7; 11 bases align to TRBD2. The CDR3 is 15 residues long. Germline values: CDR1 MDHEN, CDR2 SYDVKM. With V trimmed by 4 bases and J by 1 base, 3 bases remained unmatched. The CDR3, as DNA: TGTGCCAGCAGTTCTCTAGCGGGGGGTTCCTACGAGCAGTACTTC. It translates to CASSSLAGGSYEQYF.

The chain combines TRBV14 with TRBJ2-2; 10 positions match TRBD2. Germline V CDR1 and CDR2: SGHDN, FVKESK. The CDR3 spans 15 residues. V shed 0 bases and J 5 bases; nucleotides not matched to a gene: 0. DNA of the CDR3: TGTGCCAGCAGCCAAGAACTAGCGGGAACCGGGGAGCTGTTTTTT. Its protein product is CASSQELAGTGELFF. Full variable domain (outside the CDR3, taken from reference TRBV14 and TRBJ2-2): EAGVTQFPSHSVIEKGQTVTLRCDPISGHDNLYWYRRVMGKEIKFLLHFVKESKQDESGMPNNRFLAERTGGTYSTLKVQPAELEDSGVYFCASSQELAGTGELFFGEGSRLTVL.

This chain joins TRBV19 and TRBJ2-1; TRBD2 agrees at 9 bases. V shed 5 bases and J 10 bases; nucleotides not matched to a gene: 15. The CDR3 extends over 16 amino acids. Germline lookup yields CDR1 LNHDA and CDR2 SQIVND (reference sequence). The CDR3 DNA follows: TGTGCCAGTAGTTCCTATAGCGGGAGAACGGACGGAGAGCAGTTCTTC. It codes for CASSSYSGRTDGEQFF.

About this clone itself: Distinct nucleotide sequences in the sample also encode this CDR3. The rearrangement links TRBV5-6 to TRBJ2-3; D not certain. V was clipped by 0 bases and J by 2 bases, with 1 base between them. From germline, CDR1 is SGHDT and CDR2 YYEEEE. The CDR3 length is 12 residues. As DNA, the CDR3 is TGTGCCAGCAGCTTGGACACAGATACGCAGTATTTT. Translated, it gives CASSLDTDTQYF.

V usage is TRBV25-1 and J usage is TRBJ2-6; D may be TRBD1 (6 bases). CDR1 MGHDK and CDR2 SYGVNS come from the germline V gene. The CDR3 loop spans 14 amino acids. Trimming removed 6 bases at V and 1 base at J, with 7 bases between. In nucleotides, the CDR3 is TGTGCCAGCAGAGGACAGTCTGGGGCCAACGTCCTGACTTTC. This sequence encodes CASRGQSGANVLTF.

The CDR3 sequence is CASSLLEGSYGYTF. In nucleotides, the CDR3 is TGTGCCAGCAGCCTCCTGGAGGGCTCCTATGGCTACACCTTC. The V and J genes are TRBV6-5 and TRBJ1-2; D not certain. Trimming took off 6 bases at V and 4 bases at J, with 15 bases between the two ends. This CDR3 region has 14 residues. Germline V gives CDR1 MNHEY, CDR2 SVGAGI.

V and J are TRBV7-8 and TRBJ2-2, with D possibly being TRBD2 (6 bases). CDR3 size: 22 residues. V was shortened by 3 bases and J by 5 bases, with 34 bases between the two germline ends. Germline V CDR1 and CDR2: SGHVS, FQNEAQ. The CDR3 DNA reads TGTGCCAGCAGCTTGGTGAAGACGCAGGCTAAGGATCCCCGTCGGGGGACCGGGGAGCTGTTTTTT. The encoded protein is CASSLVKTQAKDPRRGTGELFF.

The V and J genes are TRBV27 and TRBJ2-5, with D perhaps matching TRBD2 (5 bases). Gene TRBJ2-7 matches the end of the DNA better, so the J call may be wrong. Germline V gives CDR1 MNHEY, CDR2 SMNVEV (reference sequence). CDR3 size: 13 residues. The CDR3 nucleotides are TGTGCCAGCCGTGGAGGAACTGCCTACGAGCAGTACTTC. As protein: CASRGGTAYEQYF.

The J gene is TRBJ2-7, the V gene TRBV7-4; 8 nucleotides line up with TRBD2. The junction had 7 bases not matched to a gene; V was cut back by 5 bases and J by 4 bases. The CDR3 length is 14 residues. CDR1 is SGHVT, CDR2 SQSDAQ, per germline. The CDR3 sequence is CASSRVGLVYEQYF. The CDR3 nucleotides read TGTGCCAGCAGCAGAGTGGGACTAGTATACGAGCAGTACTTC. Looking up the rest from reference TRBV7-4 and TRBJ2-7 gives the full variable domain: GAGVSQSPRYKVAKRGRDVALRCDSISGHVTLYWYRQTLGQGSEVLTYSQSDAQRDKSGRPSGRFSAERPERSVSTLKIQRTEQGDSAVYLCASSRVGLVYEQYFGPGTRLTVT.

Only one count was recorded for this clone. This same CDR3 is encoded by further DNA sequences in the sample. CDR3 region: CASSLVLAGAYEQYF. CDR3 sequence (DNA): TGTGCCAGCAGCTTAGTCCTAGCGGGGGCCTACGAGCAGTACTTC. The J gene is TRBJ2-7, the V gene TRBV7-9, with 10 bases fitting TRBD2. The J segment lost 2 bases and the V segment lost 1 base, leaving 2 bases of the junction unmatched. The CDR3 is 15 residues long. Germline CDR1 reads SEHNR; CDR2 reads FQNEAQ (reference sequence).

The CDR3 bases are TGCGCCAGCAGCCCCGGGACAGGGTTAGGCTACACCTTC. Amino acid sequence: CASSPGTGLGYTF. The genes are TRBV4-1 and TRBJ1-2, with TRBD1 matching 9 bases. J lost 8 bases, V lost 4 bases, and 5 bases had no gene match. Germline V CDR1 and CDR2: MGHRA, YSYEKL. The CDR3 consists of 13 residues.

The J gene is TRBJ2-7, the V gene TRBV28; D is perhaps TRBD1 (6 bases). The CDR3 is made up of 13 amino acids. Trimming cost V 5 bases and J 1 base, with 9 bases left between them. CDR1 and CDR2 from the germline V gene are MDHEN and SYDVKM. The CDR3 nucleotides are TGTGCCAGCAGTACGGGACAATCCTACGAGCAGTACTTC. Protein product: CASSTGQSYEQYF.

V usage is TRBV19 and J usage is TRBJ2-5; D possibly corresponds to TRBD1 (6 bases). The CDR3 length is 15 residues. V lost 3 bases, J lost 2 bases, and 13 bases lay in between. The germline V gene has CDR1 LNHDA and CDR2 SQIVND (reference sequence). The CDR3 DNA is TGTGCCAGTAGTATCGGCAGGGGAAGGCAAGAGACCCAGTACTTC. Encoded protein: CASSIGRGRQETQYF.

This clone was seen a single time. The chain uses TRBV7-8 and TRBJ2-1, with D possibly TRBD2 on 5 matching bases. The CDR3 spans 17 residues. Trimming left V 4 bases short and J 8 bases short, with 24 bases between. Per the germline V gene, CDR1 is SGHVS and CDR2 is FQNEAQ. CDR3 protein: CASSSPLDELVTDEQFF. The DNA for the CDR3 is TGTGCCAGCAGCTCGCCGCTAGACGAACTAGTCACCGATGAGCAGTTCTTC. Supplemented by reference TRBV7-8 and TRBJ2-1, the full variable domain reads GAGVSQSPRYKVAKRGQDVALRCDPISGHVSLFWYQQALGQGPEFLTYFQNEAQLDKSGLPSDRFFAERPEGSVSTLKIQRTQQEDSAVYLCASSSPLDELVTDEQFFGPGTRLTVL.